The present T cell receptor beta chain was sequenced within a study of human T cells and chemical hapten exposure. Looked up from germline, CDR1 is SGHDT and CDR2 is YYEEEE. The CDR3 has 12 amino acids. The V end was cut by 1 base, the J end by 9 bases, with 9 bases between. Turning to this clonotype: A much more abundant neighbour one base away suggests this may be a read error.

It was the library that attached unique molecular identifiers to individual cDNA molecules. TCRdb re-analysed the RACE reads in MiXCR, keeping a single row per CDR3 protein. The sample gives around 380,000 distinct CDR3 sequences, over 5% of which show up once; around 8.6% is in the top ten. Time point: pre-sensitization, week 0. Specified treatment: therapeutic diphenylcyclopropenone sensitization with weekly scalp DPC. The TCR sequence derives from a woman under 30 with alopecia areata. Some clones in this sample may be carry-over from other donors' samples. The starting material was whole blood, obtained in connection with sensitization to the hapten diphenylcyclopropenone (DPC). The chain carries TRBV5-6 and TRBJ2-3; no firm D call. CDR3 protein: CASSLSSRTQYF. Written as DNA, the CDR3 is TGTGCCAGCAGCTTGAGCTCTCGGACGCAGTATTTT.